The 17 T cell receptor beta chains reported below all come from one sample, sequenced in a study of blood T cell repertoires in COVID-19. Measured with immunoSEQ multiplex PCR; TCRdb has only the in-frame clones, and not every one. The repertoire holds 240,000 or so clones, around 84% seen once, with approximately 6.8% in the top ten. Material for sequencing was peripheral blood. Receptors originate from a woman aged 70-85 years with active or convalescent COVID-19.

The chain combines TRBV6-5 with TRBJ2-4; TRBD2 might be the D (5 bases). This CDR3 spans 14 amino acids. Trimming cost V 6 bases and J 0 bases, with 9 bases left between them. CDR1 and CDR2 from the germline V gene are MNHEY and SVGAGI. The CDR3 DNA follows: TGTGCCAGCAGCGCCGCGGGAGCCAAAAACATTCAGTACTTC. Its translation: CASSAAGAKNIQYF.

This rearrangement joins TRBV19 to TRBJ2-3, with TRBD2 identical over 7 bases. Trimming removed 5 bases from V and 2 bases from J; junction bases left unmatched: 4. Germline CDR1 LNHDA, CDR2 SQIVND (reference sequence). The CDR3 totals 14 residues. Here the CDR3 DNA reads TGTGCCAGTAGTCAGCGGGGATTCACAGATACGCAGTATTTT. Translating gives CASSQRGFTDTQYF.

The chain carries TRBV12-5 and TRBJ2-7; D gene unclear. V shed 6 bases and J shed 0 bases, with 9 bases lying between them. The germline gives CDR1 LGHNT, CDR2 FRNRAP. The length of the CDR3 is 13 residues. CDR3 amino acids: CASGLPSSYEQYF. The CDR3 nucleotides are TGTGCTAGTGGGCTCCCCAGCTCCTACGAGCAGTACTTC.

The rearrangement links TRBV27 to TRBJ1-1, with a possible D match to TRBD1 (5 bases). Germline loops: CDR1 MNHEY, CDR2 SMNVEV (reference sequence). Trimming pared 4 bases from V and 5 bases from J, leaving 14 bases between. The CDR3 spans 14 residues. CDR3 amino acids: CASSSRGGETEAFF. DNA for the CDR3: TGTGCCAGCAGTTCCCGCGGGGGGGAAACTGAAGCTTTCTTT.

This clone was observed a handful of times. The genes are TRBV10-3 and TRBJ1-2; no clear D gene. The ends were cut back, 2 bases at V and 6 bases at J, with 10 bases in the middle. The V gene's germline CDR1 is ENHRY and CDR2 SYGVKD. The CDR3 spans 13 residues. CDR3 sequence: CAISEGVGDGYTF. CDR3 coding DNA: TGTGCCATCAGTGAGGGAGTGGGAGATGGCTACACCTTC.

J is TRBJ1-5 and V is TRBV6-5, with 8 bases fitting TRBD1. The CDR3 contains 15 residues. J was trimmed by 3 bases and V by 5 bases; bases with no gene match: 6. Germline values: CDR1 MNHEY, CDR2 SVGAGI. This chain's CDR3 is CASSPTGAFNQPQHF. The CDR3, as DNA: TGTGCCAGCAGTCCGACAGGGGCCTTCAATCAGCCCCAGCATTTT.

CDR3 protein: CASSLGQTSSYNSPLHF. For the CDR3, the DNA is TGTGCCAGCAGTTTAGGACAGACGAGCTCCTATAATTCACCCCTCCACTTT. The chain has TRBV27 and TRBJ1-6, with D perhaps matching TRBD1 (6 bases). CDR1 and CDR2 from the germline V gene are MNHEY and SMNVEV (reference sequence). This CDR3 region has 17 residues. Trimming removed 2 bases at V and 0 bases at J, with 11 bases between.

This clone was counted a single time. V and J are TRBV7-9 and TRBJ1-2; D not certain. Germline values: CDR1 SEHNR, CDR2 FQNEAQ (reference sequence). This CDR3 is built from 12 residues. Trimming cost V 4 bases and J 8 bases, with 11 bases left between them. The CDR3 is CASSSGVGGYTF. CDR3 bases: TGTGCCAGCAGCTCGGGAGTTGGGGGCTACACCTTC.

The genes are TRBV5-8 and TRBJ1-2; 9 bases are shared with TRBD1. The CDR3 is made up of 15 amino acids. The V segment lost 6 bases and the J segment 5 bases; nucleotides outside the gene matches: 11. Germline CDR1 is SGHTS and CDR2 is YDEGEE. The CDR3, as DNA: TGTGCCAGCAACCCTTCGGGACAGGGCAATTATGGCTACACCTTC. It is translated as CASNPSGQGNYGYTF.

About this clone itself: Other DNA sequences of this sample code for an identical CDR3. This chain links TRBV24-1 with TRBJ2-7, with 11 bases aligning to TRBD1. V shed 3 bases and J 2 bases; nucleotides not matched to a gene: 2. Germline lookup yields CDR1 KGHDR and CDR2 SFDVKD. The CDR3 contains 15 residues. The DNA for the CDR3 is TGTGCCACCAGTGATCCGGGACAGGGGGCCTACGAGCAGTACTTC. Its translation is CATSDPGQGAYEQYF.

The chain couples TRBV6-5 to TRBJ1-5, with 7 bases matching TRBD1. The V segment lost 0 bases and the J segment 2 bases; nucleotides outside the gene matches: 4. The germline gives CDR1 MNHEY, CDR2 SVGAGI. The CDR3 contains 16 residues. CDR3 bases: TGTGCCAGCAGTTACTCCTACAGGGGCGGCAATCAGCCCCAGCATTTT. It translates to CASSYSYRGGNQPQHF.

The rearrangement links TRBV7-3 to TRBJ2-3; TRBD2 matches at 13 bases. V gave up 6 bases and J gave up 4 bases; unmatched junction bases: 7. In germline, CDR1 is SGHTA, CDR2 FQGTGA. The CDR3 spans 16 residues. The CDR3 protein is CASSQRTSGGSDTQYF. The CDR3 nucleotides are TGTGCCAGCAGTCAACGGACTAGCGGGGGATCAGATACGCAGTATTTT.

V and J are TRBV6-5 and TRBJ2-7; weak D call: TRBD1 (6 bases). Between the trimmed V and J ends, which lost 2 bases and 4 bases, there was a span of 9 bases. CDR1 MNHEY and CDR2 SVGAGI come from the germline V gene. This CDR3 comprises 13 residues. CDR3: CASSYRTAYEQYF. CDR3 bases: TGTGCCAGCAGTTACCGGACAGCATACGAGCAGTACTTC.

The V call is TRBV7-9, the J call TRBJ2-5; 7 bases are a match to TRBD2. CDR1 is SEHNR and CDR2 is FQNEAQ in the germline V gene (reference sequence). Trimming cost V 2 bases and J 4 bases; bases outside gene matches: 10. The CDR3 runs to 16 residues. The CDR3 region has the DNA TGTGCCAGCAGCTTATATACATCCGGGGGGTCAGAGACCCAGTACTTC. Its protein product is CASSLYTSGGSETQYF. The full variable domain, rest sourced from reference TRBV7-9 and TRBJ2-5, is DTGVSQNPRHKITKRGQNVTFRCDPISEHNRLYWYRQTLGQGPEFLTYFQNEAQLEKSRLLSDRFSAERPKGSFSTLEIQRTEQGDSAMYLCASSLYTSGGSETQYFGPGTRLLVL.

The chain employs TRBV28 and TRBJ1-5; 7 bases match TRBD1. The germline V gene encodes CDR1 MDHEN and CDR2 SYDVKM. The V segment lost 5 bases and the J segment 9 bases; nucleotides outside the gene matches: 7. The CDR3 sequence is 13 residues long. Written as DNA, the CDR3 is TGTGCCAGCAGTCCAACAGGGGCTCGGCCCCAGCATTTT. Protein product: CASSPTGARPQHF.

The chain couples TRBV7-3 to TRBJ2-2, with D possibly matching TRBD1 (5 bases). The CDR3 is 13 residues long. Deletions cut 4 bases from V and 4 bases from J, with 7 bases between. In germline, CDR1 is SGHTA, CDR2 FQGTGA. The CDR3 loop reads CASSYQGTGELFF. CDR3 coding DNA: TGTGCCAGCAGCTACCAGGGCACCGGGGAGCTGTTTTTT.

The chain has TRBV20-1 and TRBJ1-2, with 8 bases aligning to TRBD1. The CDR3 is 11 residues long. The germline gives CDR1 DFQATT, CDR2 SNEGSKA (reference sequence). As DNA, the CDR3 is TGCAGGGCAGGGGGCCCCTATGGCTACACCTTC. Protein product: CRAGGPYGYTF.